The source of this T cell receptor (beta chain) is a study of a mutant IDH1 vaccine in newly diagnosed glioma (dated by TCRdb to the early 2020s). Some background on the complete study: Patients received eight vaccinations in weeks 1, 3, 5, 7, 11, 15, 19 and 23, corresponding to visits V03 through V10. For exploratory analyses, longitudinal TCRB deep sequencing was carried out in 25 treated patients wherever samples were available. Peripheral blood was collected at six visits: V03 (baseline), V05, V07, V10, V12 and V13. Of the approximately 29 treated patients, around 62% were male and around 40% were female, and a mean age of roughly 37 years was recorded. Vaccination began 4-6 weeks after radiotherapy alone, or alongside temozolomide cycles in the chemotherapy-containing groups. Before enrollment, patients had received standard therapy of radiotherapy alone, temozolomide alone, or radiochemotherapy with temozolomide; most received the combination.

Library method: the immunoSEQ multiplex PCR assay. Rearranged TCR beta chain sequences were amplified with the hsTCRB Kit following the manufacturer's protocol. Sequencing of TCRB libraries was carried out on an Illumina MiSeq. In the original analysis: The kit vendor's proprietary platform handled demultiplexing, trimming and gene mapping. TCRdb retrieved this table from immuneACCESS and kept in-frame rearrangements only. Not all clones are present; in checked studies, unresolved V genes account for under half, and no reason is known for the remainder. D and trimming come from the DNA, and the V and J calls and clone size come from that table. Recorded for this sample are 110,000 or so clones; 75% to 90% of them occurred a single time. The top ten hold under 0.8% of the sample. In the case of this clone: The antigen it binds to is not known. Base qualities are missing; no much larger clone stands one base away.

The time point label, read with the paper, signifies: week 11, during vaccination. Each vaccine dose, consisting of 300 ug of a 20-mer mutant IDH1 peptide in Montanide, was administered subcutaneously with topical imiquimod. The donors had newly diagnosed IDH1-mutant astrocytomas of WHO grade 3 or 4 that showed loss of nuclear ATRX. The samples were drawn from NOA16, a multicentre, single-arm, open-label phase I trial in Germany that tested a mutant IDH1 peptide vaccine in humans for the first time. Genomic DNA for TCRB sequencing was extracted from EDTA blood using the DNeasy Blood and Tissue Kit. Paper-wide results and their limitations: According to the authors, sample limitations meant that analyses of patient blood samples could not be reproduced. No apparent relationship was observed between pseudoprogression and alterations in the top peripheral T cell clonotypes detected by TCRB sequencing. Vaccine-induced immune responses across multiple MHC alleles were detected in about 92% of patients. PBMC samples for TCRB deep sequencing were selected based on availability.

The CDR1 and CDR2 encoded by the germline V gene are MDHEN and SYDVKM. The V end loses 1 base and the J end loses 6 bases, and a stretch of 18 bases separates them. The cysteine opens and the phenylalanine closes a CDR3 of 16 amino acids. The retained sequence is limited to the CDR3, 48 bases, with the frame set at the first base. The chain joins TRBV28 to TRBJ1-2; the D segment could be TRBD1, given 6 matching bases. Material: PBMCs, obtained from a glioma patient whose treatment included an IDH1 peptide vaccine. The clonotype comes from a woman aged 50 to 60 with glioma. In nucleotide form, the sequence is TGTGCCAGCAGTTTATTCTCAGGGGAACCGAGGAATGGCTACACCTTC. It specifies CASSLFSGEPRNGYTF.